This T cell receptor (beta chain) was recovered during a study of siplizumab effects on memory and regulatory T cells. The table came from immunoSEQ multiplex PCR; TCRdb's copy has only in-frame clones and leaves some out. The repertoire holds about 26,000 clones, around 84% seen once, with approximately 26% in the top ten. Notes on this clone: What it recognizes is unknown.

Germline assignment: CDR1 SNHLY and CDR2 FYNNEI. This CDR3 is 13 amino acids long. Trimming pared 3 bases from V and 6 bases from J, leaving 12 bases between. Study-level results: Mappable CD4+ clones that were alloreactive averaged 68.8% Treg-derived with siplizumab versus approximately 30% in controls. Confirmation that proliferating Tregs from siplizumab cultures had suppressive function was not obtained. Solely a minor proportion of alloreactive clones could be assigned to unstimulated subsets.

V gene TRBV2 combines with J gene TRBJ2-7; D is possibly TRBD2 (6 bases). The origin of this receptor is a human donor in good health. Sequences were obtained from memory CD4+ T cells sorted from blood. CDR3 sequence reads: CASSDMGGLEQYF. DNA of the CDR3: TGTGCCAGCAGTGATATGGGGGGTCTCGAGCAGTACTTC.